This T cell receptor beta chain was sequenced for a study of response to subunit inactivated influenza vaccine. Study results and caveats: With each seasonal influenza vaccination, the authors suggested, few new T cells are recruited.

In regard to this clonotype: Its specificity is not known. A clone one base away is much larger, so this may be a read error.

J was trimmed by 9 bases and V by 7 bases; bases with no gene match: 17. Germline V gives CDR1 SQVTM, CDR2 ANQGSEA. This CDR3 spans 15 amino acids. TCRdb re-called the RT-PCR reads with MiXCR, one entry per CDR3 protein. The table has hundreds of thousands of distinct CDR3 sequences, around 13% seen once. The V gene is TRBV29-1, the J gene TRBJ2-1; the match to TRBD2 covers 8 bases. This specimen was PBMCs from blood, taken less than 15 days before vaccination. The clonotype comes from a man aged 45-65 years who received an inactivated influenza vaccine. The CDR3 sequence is CSGRAWASGHSEQFF. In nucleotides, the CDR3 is TGCAGCGGGAGGGCATGGGCTAGCGGGCACAGTGAGCAGTTCTTC.